A single sample is the source of the 27 T cell receptor beta chains below, sequenced in a study of blood T cell repertoires in COVID-19. The table came from immunoSEQ multiplex PCR; TCRdb's copy has only in-frame clones and leaves some out. The profile shows roughly 250,000 clones, less than 90% of them singletons. The sample consisted of peripheral blood. The receptors were sampled from a man aged 60 to 69 who had recovered from COVID-19.

J is TRBJ1-1 and V is TRBV6-6; 7 bases are shared with TRBD1. CDR1 and CDR2 (germline): MNHNY, SVGAGI (reference sequence). This CDR3 spans 16 amino acids. Losses at the gene ends were 5 bases for V and 5 bases for J; bases not matched to a gene: 14. The chain's CDR3 is CASSKMGTTQGTEAFF. The CDR3 DNA sequence: TGTGCCAGCAGTAAAATGGGTACTACACAGGGGACTGAAGCTTTCTTT.

V and J are TRBV4-2 and TRBJ2-7, with TRBD1 matching over 8 bases. The CDR3 extends over 14 amino acids. Trimming removed 1 base from V and 7 bases from J; junction bases left unmatched: 6. Germline V gene data show CDR1 as LGHNA and CDR2 as YNFKEQ. CDR3 amino acids: CASSQVQGAEEQYF. The DNA of the CDR3 is TGTGCCAGCAGCCAAGTGCAGGGGGCGGAGGAGCAGTACTTC.

The J gene is TRBJ2-7, the V gene TRBV4-1; 8 positions match TRBD1. CDR1 and CDR2 from the germline V gene are MGHRA and YSYEKL. This CDR3 region has 16 residues. Trimming at V came to 0 bases and at J to 2 bases, leaving 6 bases not matched to a gene. The CDR3 region has the DNA TGCGCCAGCAGCCAAGATTCTCCAGGGGGCCCCTACGAGCAGTACTTC. It yields the protein CASSQDSPGGPYEQYF.

This clone was found a few times. The genes are TRBV30 and TRBJ1-5; D not resolved. In germline, CDR1 is GTSNPN, CDR2 SVGIG (reference sequence). CDR3 length: 13 amino acids. The V and J ends lost 4 bases and 7 bases respectively, with 14 bases between them. The CDR3 sequence: CAWTLSELQPQHF. The DNA of the CDR3 is TGTGCCTGGACTCTCTCGGAGCTACAGCCCCAGCATTTT.

The rearrangement uses TRBV13 and TRBJ2-7; no firm D call. The CDR3 consists of 15 residues. Germline lookup yields CDR1 PRHDT and CDR2 FYEKMQ (reference sequence). The V end was cut by 1 base, the J end by 3 bases, with 13 bases between. DNA of the CDR3: TGTGCCAGCAGCTTAGTCGGTCAGGTAAACTACGAGCAGTACTTC. It encodes CASSLVGQVNYEQYF. The complete variable domain, with remaining parts taken from reference TRBV13 and TRBJ2-7, reads AAGVIQSPRHLIKEKRETATLKCYPIPRHDTVYWYQQGPGQDPQFLISFYEKMQSDKGSIPDRFSAQQFSDYHSELNMSSLELGDSALYFCASSLVGQVNYEQYFGPGTRLTVT.

The V and J genes are TRBV19 and TRBJ2-1; TRBD1 might be the D (5 bases). The germline CDR1 and CDR2 sequences are LNHDA and SQIVND (reference sequence). The germline V and J ends were trimmed by 1 base and 0 bases, with 10 bases remaining between them. The CDR3 runs 16 residues. CDR3 loop: CASSIGGSLSYNEQFF. The DNA for the CDR3 is TGTGCCAGTAGTATAGGGGGCTCCCTCTCCTACAATGAGCAGTTCTTC.

The chain has TRBV20-1 and TRBJ2-3; 8 bases fit TRBD2. This CDR3 is 15 amino acids long. Germline loops: CDR1 DFQATT, CDR2 SNEGSKA (reference sequence). The trim removed 3 bases at V and 0 bases at J, leaving 5 bases unmatched. The CDR3 sequence: CSASDSGGSTDTQYF. CDR3 bases: TGCAGTGCTAGTGACAGCGGGGGAAGCACAGATACGCAGTATTTT.

The chain has TRBV6-1 and TRBJ2-1, with D perhaps TRBD2 (6 bases). V lost 2 bases, J lost 9 bases, and 20 bases lay in between. The CDR3 is made up of 16 amino acids. Germline CDR1 MNHNS, CDR2 SASEGT. The chain's CDR3 is CASSEFAAGFGGEQFF. CDR3 DNA: TGTGCCAGCAGTGAATTCGCGGCGGGATTTGGGGGTGAGCAGTTCTTC.

The V and J genes are TRBV7-8 and TRBJ1-3; 9 bases fit TRBD1. V dropped 4 bases and J dropped 0; count of bases not matched to a gene: 7. CDR1 and CDR2 (germline): SGHVS, FQNEAQ. The CDR3 totals 17 residues. The CDR3 coding sequence is TGTGCCAGCAGCTCCCCCCGGACAGGGGACTCTGGAAACACCATATATTTT. Amino acid sequence: CASSSPRTGDSGNTIYF.

The rearrangement links TRBV15 to TRBJ2-4, with TRBD2 identical over 12 bases. The germline V gene has CDR1 LNHNV and CDR2 YYDKDF (reference sequence). V lost 1 base and J lost 0; bases outside the gene matches: 4. The length of the CDR3 is 18 residues. DNA for the CDR3: TGTGCCACCAGCAGAGTCGTACTAGCGGGGGGAGCCAAAAACATTCAGTACTTC. Translation gives CATSRVVLAGGAKNIQYF.

The chain is built from TRBV2 and TRBJ2-3; TRBD1 is a possible D gene (6 bases). Germline CDR1 and CDR2: SNHLY and FYNNEI. This CDR3 is built from 14 residues. Trimming took 5 bases from V and 0 from J, leaving 9 bases between them. CDR3 residues: CASSRRGSTDTQYF. CDR3 DNA: TGTGCCAGCAGTCGAAGGGGGAGCACAGATACGCAGTATTTT. Supplemented by reference TRBV2 and TRBJ2-3, the full variable domain reads EPEVTQTPSHQVTQMGQEVILRCVPISNHLYFYWYRQILGQKVEFLVSFYNNEISEKSEIFDDQFSVERPDGSNFTLKIRSTKLEDSAMYFCASSRRGSTDTQYFGPGTRLTVL.

The count of this clone is one. The chain carries TRBV6-5 and TRBJ1-1; possibly TRBD1 for D (6 bases). Trimming left V 2 bases short and J 7 bases short, with 8 bases between. The CDR3 extends over 12 amino acids. CDR1 and CDR2 from the germline V gene are MNHEY and SVGAGI. The DNA of the CDR3 is TGTGCCAGCAGTTACGTGGACAGTGAAGCTTTCTTT. Protein: CASSYVDSEAFF.

This chain links TRBV3-1 (or the pseudogene TRBV3-2) with TRBJ2-3; TRBD2 matches 8 bases. Trimming at V came to 3 bases and at J to 0 bases, leaving 11 bases not matched to a gene. CDR1 and CDR2 from the germline V gene are LGHDT and YNNKEL (reference sequence). This CDR3 spans 18 amino acids. The CDR3 region has the DNA TGTGCCAGCAGCCAGGGCCTTAGCGGGGTAACTAGCACAGATACGCAGTATTTT. This encodes CASSQGLSGVTSTDTQYF.

This clone has a single count. V and J are TRBV19 and TRBJ1-2; D remains unclear. The CDR3 is 14 residues long. Per germline, CDR1 LNHDA and CDR2 SQIVND (reference sequence). V dropped 3 bases and J dropped 3 bases, with 11 bases sitting between them. The chain's CDR3 is CASSIAHTDYGYTF. The DNA for the CDR3 is TGTGCCAGTAGTATCGCTCATACGGACTATGGCTACACCTTC.

This sequence joins TRBV7-2 and TRBJ2-1, with 13 bases aligning to TRBD2. CDR3 length equals 15 residues. With 6 bases clipped from V and 2 bases from J, the junction kept 1 base outside the gene matches. Germline V gene sequence: CDR1 SGHTA, CDR2 FQGNSA. As DNA, the CDR3 is TGTGCCAGCAGACTAGCGGGGGGGCCCTACAATGAGCAGTTCTTC. Encoded protein: CASRLAGGPYNEQFF. Variable domain in full (rest from reference TRBV7-2 and TRBJ2-1): GAGVSQSPSNKVTEKGKDVELRCDPISGHTALYWYRQSLGQGLEFLIYFQGNSAPDKSGLPSDRFSAERTGGSVSTLTIQRTQQEDSAVYLCASRLAGGPYNEQFFGPGTRLTVL.

The V gene is TRBV19, the J gene TRBJ2-1; D is uncertain. Per the germline V gene, CDR1 is LNHDA and CDR2 is SQIVND (reference sequence). This CDR3 spans 12 amino acids. Trimming removed 9 bases from V and 2 bases from J, with 8 bases in between. The CDR3, as DNA: TGTGCCAGGACATTAACCTACAATGAGCAGTTCTTC. This gives the protein CARTLTYNEQFF.

This clone was detected only once. CDR3 protein: CASSLPGSYNSPLHF. The DNA of the CDR3 is TGTGCCAGCAGCTTGCCGGGATCCTATAATTCACCCCTCCACTTT. The chain couples TRBV5-6 to TRBJ1-6; D not certain. From germline, CDR1 is SGHDT and CDR2 YYEEEE. Trimming pared 1 base from V and 1 base from J, leaving 6 bases between. CDR3 length: 15 residues. The whole variable domain, remainder taken from reference TRBV5-6 and TRBJ1-6, is DAGVTQSPTHLIKTRGQQVTLRCSPKSGHDTVSWYQQALGQGPQFIFQYYEEEERQRGNFPDRFSGHQFPNYSSELNVNALLLGDSALYLCASSLPGSYNSPLHFGNGTRLTVT.

The chain is built from TRBV9 and TRBJ2-7, with TRBD2 identical over 10 bases. V dropped 0 bases and J dropped 4; count of bases not matched to a gene: 4. CDR3 length: 15 amino acids. Germline CDR1 is SGDLS and CDR2 is YYNGEE. The CDR3 protein is CASSVEASGGYEQYF. CDR3 sequence (DNA): TGTGCCAGCAGCGTAGAGGCTAGCGGGGGTTACGAGCAGTACTTC.

The J gene is TRBJ1-2, the V gene TRBV5-5; 10 bases agree with TRBD1. CDR1 SGHKS and CDR2 YYEKEE come from the germline V gene (reference sequence). With V trimmed by 4 bases and J by 2 bases, 8 bases remained unmatched. CDR3 length equals 16 residues. The CDR3 nucleotides are TGTGCCAGCAGCCTGGATTTGGGACAGGGGAACTATGGCTACACCTTC. It codes for CASSLDLGQGNYGYTF.

The rearrangement links TRBV11-2 to TRBJ1-2, with 10 bases identical to TRBD1. Trimming at V came to 5 bases and at J to 8 bases, leaving 8 bases not matched to a gene. The length of the CDR3 is 14 residues. The germline CDR1 and CDR2 sequences are SGHAT and FQNNGV. CDR3 in DNA: TGTGCCAGCAGCGCCGACAGGGGGCTGAGAGGCTACACCTTC. This sequence encodes CASSADRGLRGYTF.

This clone occurred once. CDR3 residues: CASSPRQGQETQYF. The CDR3 nucleotides read TGTGCCAGCAGCCCACGACAGGGACAAGAGACCCAGTACTTC. This chain uses TRBV5-8 with TRBJ2-5; TRBD1 agrees at 7 bases. Germline V gene lookup returns CDR1 SGHTS and CDR2 YDEGEE. The CDR3 sequence is 14 residues long. V dropped 4 bases and J dropped 2; count of bases not matched to a gene: 5.

The genes are TRBV6-2 or TRBV6-3 and TRBJ2-1; 16 bases line up with TRBD2. With 4 bases clipped from V and 8 bases from J, the junction kept 5 bases outside the gene matches. Germline CDR1 reads MNHEY; CDR2 reads SVGEGT. The CDR3 extends over 16 amino acids. The CDR3 is CASSFGTSGGAHEQFF. Here the CDR3 DNA reads TGTGCCAGCAGTTTCGGGACTAGCGGGGGGGCCCATGAGCAGTTCTTC.

The J gene is TRBJ1-4, the V gene TRBV5-1; 9 positions agree with TRBD1. This CDR3 comprises 15 residues. CDR1 and CDR2 (germline): SGHRS, YFSETQ. The V gene end was trimmed by 4 bases and the J gene end by 8 bases; junction bases not matched to a gene: 9. The CDR3, as DNA: TGCGCCAGCAGCGGACAGGGGAGGGTTAGCGAAAAACTGTTTTTT. Protein sequence: CASSGQGRVSEKLFF.

This chain uses TRBV19 with TRBJ2-7; D gene uncertain. There are 13 residues in the CDR3. Trimming removed 6 bases from V and 0 bases from J, with 9 bases in between. Germline V gives CDR1 LNHDA, CDR2 SQIVND (reference sequence). The CDR3 here is CASRTSSSYEQYF. Written as DNA, the CDR3 is TGTGCCAGTAGGACAAGTAGCTCCTACGAGCAGTACTTC.

The chain links TRBV19 to TRBJ2-5, with TRBD2 as a possible D gene (6 bases). The V end was cut by 3 bases, the J end by 4 bases, with 12 bases between. The CDR3 has 14 residues. Per germline, CDR1 LNHDA and CDR2 SQIVND (reference sequence). The CDR3 bases are TGTGCCAGTAGTATCGGTGGGGGGTCAGAGACCCAGTACTTC. It codes for CASSIGGGSETQYF.

The CDR3 here is CASSPKDRHSPDSYNSPLHF. CDR3 bases: TGTGCCAGCAGCCCAAAAGACAGGCACAGCCCGGACTCCTATAATTCACCCCTCCACTTT. V usage is TRBV21-1 and J usage is TRBJ1-6; the table's D call, TRBD1, was not checked against the DNA. TRBV21-1 is deemed a pseudogene. CDR3 length: 20 amino acids.

CDR3 in DNA: TGTGCCTGGAGTAGCGGGGGCTCCTACAATGAGCAGTTCTTC. Translation: CAWSSGGSYNEQFF. The J gene is TRBJ2-1, the V gene TRBV30, with TRBD2 identical over 8 bases. The CDR3 has 14 amino acids. CDR1 and CDR2 from the germline V gene are GTSNPN and SVGIG (reference sequence). V gave up 2 bases and J gave up 0 bases; unmatched junction bases: 0.